These 22 T cell receptor beta chains were sequenced from one sample in a study of identical twins. TCRdb reanalysed the 5' RACE reads using MiXCR and keeps one entry per CDR3 protein. This table has 600,000 to 800,000 distinct CDR3 sequences, approximately 21% appearing once. The same sample was also studied in work on T cells expressing NK-cell markers.

The sequencing input was PBMCs. The receptors shown here come from a young woman in good health.

This chain uses TRBV5-1 with TRBJ2-1; 9 bases agree with TRBD2. The CDR3 length is 17 residues. J lost 4 bases, V lost 1 base, and 9 bases had no gene match. CDR1 and CDR2 (germline): SGHRS, YFSETQ. CDR3 in DNA: TGCGCCAGCAGCTTGTTGAGTAGCGGGAGTGGGTACAATGAGCAGTTCTTC. Its protein product is CASSLLSSGSGYNEQFF.

This clonotype has just one count. The chain has TRBV12-3 or TRBV12-4 and TRBJ2-4, with a tentative D call TRBD2 (5 bases). Trimming stripped 5 bases from V and 6 bases from J, with 17 bases between. The CDR3 covers 15 residues. DNA for the CDR3: TGTGCCAGCAGTCCACTAGTGGTGGTGGGAAACATTCAGTACTTC. Translation gives CASSPLVVVGNIQYF.

This clonotype was detected only a few times. The chain joins TRBV4-3 to TRBJ2-1; D unclear. Trimming took 0 bases from V and 5 from J, leaving 8 bases between them. The CDR3 spans 14 residues. Per germline, CDR1 LGHNA and CDR2 YSLEER. CDR3 DNA sequence: TGCGCCAGCAGCCAAGAGGGTATCCACAATGAGCAGTTCTTC. It translates to CASSQEGIHNEQFF.

Only a few counts were recorded for this clonotype. The chain couples TRBV9 to TRBJ2-1, with 13 bases that match TRBD2. CDR1 and CDR2 (germline): SGDLS, YYNGEE. This CDR3 contains 15 residues. V lost 4 bases and J lost 6; bases outside the gene matches: 4. CDR3 coding DNA: TGTGCCAGCAGCACCCGACTAGCGGGGGGCAATGAGCAGTTCTTC. It codes for CASSTRLAGGNEQFF.

CDR3 in amino acids: CASSLYTVSANEQFF. The CDR3 DNA follows: TGTGCCAGCAGCCTTTATACCGTTTCCGCCAATGAGCAGTTCTTC. V and J are TRBV7-2 and TRBJ2-1; D remains ambiguous. The CDR3 has 15 amino acids. CDR1 and CDR2 (germline): SGHTA, FQGNSA. The germline V and J ends were trimmed by 5 bases and 6 bases, with 17 bases remaining between them.

The chain links TRBV12-3 or TRBV12-4 to TRBJ2-6, with no clear D. V lost 1 base to trimming and J lost 12 bases, with 10 bases between them. The CDR3 contains 13 residues. The CDR3 nucleotides are TGTGCCAGCAGTTTAGATAGCCCGCCCGTCCTGACTTTC. Translation gives CASSLDSPPVLTF.

This chain links TRBV11-2 with TRBJ2-1, with 10 bases identical to TRBD1. Germline V gene lookup returns CDR1 SGHAT and CDR2 FQNNGV. Trimming removed 5 bases from V and 8 bases from J; junction bases left unmatched: 6. The CDR3 is made up of 14 amino acids. The CDR3 loop is CASSPGTGAHEQFF. CDR3 in DNA: TGTGCCAGCAGCCCCGGGACAGGGGCTCATGAGCAGTTCTTC.

This clonotype was counted a few times. This chain joins TRBV12-5 and TRBJ2-1; 7 bases line up with TRBD2. CDR3 length: 15 amino acids. In germline, CDR1 is LGHNT, CDR2 FRNRAP. The V and J ends lost 1 base and 7 bases, in that order; junction bases with no gene match: 7. CDR3 protein: CASGLGTSRWNEQFF. The CDR3 DNA reads TGTGCTAGTGGTTTGGGGACTAGTAGGTGGAATGAGCAGTTCTTC.

The rearrangement uses TRBV5-1 and TRBJ2-3; 10 bases match TRBD2. Trimming at V came to 5 bases and at J to 4 bases, leaving 22 bases not matched to a gene. Germline loops: CDR1 SGHRS, CDR2 YFSETQ. The CDR3 totals 20 residues. In DNA, the CDR3 is TGCGCCAGCAGTTTCCCCAGGAGGCTAGCGGGGGCGCTGGGCTCAGATACGCAGTATTTT. It encodes CASSFPRRLAGALGSDTQYF.

This clonotype came up a few times. The chain is built from TRBV12-3 or TRBV12-4 and TRBJ1-4, with a weak D call TRBD1 (6 bases). The CDR3 runs 15 residues. Trimming removed 5 bases from V and 7 bases from J, with 17 bases in between. The CDR3 is CASSPPRGASEKLFF. DNA for the CDR3: TGTGCCAGCAGTCCACCGCGGGGGGCTAGTGAAAAACTGTTTTTT.

In this sample, this clonotype turned up a few times. J is TRBJ2-6 and V is TRBV27, with D maybe TRBD1 (6 bases). The length of the CDR3 is 15 residues. Looked up from germline, CDR1 is MNHEY and CDR2 is SMNVEV (reference sequence). Trimming stripped 5 bases from V and 2 bases from J, with 10 bases between. The CDR3 DNA sequence: TGTGCCAGCAGTCCTCCAGGGGCTGGGGCCAACGTCCTGACTTTC. Amino acid sequence: CASSPPGAGANVLTF.

The V call is TRBV27, the J call TRBJ2-1; D gene unclear. CDR1 is MNHEY, CDR2 SMNVEV, per germline (reference sequence). The V end was cut by 7 bases, the J end by 5 bases, with 21 bases between. The CDR3 is 16 residues long. The CDR3 protein is CASNPYRSRPDNEQFF. The CDR3 region has the DNA TGTGCCAGCAACCCCTATCGATCCAGACCGGACAATGAGCAGTTCTTC.

This clonotype has just one count. The chain couples TRBV5-1 to TRBJ2-3; D call uncertain. V gave up 3 bases and J gave up 1 base, with 12 bases separating them. The CDR3 spans 15 residues. The germline V gene has CDR1 SGHRS and CDR2 YFSETQ. The CDR3 loop is CASSSPRDGTDTQYF. The CDR3, as DNA: TGCGCCAGCAGCTCGCCTAGGGATGGCACAGATACGCAGTATTTT.

This clonotype was counted only a few times. The chain couples TRBV7-6 to TRBJ2-1, with 9 bases that match TRBD2. This CDR3 comprises 20 residues. From germline, CDR1 is SGHVS and CDR2 FNYEAQ. With 5 bases clipped from V and 6 bases from J, the junction kept 23 bases outside the gene matches. The CDR3 bases are TGTGCCAGCAGCCCATTAGCGGGGGTCGAACTAGCCTCTCGGCTCAATGAGCAGTTCTTC. Amino acids: CASSPLAGVELASRLNEQFF.

This clonotype was seen once. V usage is TRBV12-3 or TRBV12-4 and J usage is TRBJ2-7, with a weak D call TRBD2 (6 bases). Between the trimmed V and J ends, which lost 3 bases and 6 bases, there was a span of 12 bases. This CDR3 has 13 residues. This CDR3 is CASSFFAGIEQYF. CDR3 in DNA: TGTGCCAGCAGTTTTTTTGCGGGGATCGAGCAGTACTTC.

The chain links TRBV20-1 to TRBJ2-1; 9 bases fit TRBD2. Trimming at V came to 1 base and at J to 5 bases, leaving 18 bases not matched to a gene. The CDR3 is made up of 19 amino acids. Germline lookup yields CDR1 DFQATT and CDR2 SNEGSKA (reference sequence). The CDR3: CSARVIFRLAGGPDNEQFF. For the CDR3, the DNA is TGCAGTGCTAGAGTAATCTTTAGATTGGCGGGAGGGCCGGACAATGAGCAGTTCTTC.

The chain has TRBV20-1 and TRBJ2-1, with 7 positions matching TRBD2. The CDR3 is 14 amino acids. Per germline, CDR1 DFQATT and CDR2 SNEGSKA (reference sequence). Losses at the gene ends were 1 base for V and 7 bases for J; bases not matched to a gene: 7. CDR3 amino acids: CSARVGGSRNEQFF. Written as DNA, the CDR3 is TGCAGTGCTAGAGTCGGCGGGAGCAGGAATGAGCAGTTCTTC.

This clonotype appeared a few times. Written as DNA, the CDR3 is TGTGCCAGCCAGGGGACTACGAGAAGCACAGATACGCAGTATTTT. It encodes CASQGTTRSTDTQYF. V and J are TRBV6-2 or TRBV6-3 and TRBJ2-3; perhaps TRBD2 as D (7 bases). The CDR3 length is 15 residues. Trimming left V 8 bases short and J 0 bases short, with 15 bases between. Germline CDR1 reads MNHEY; CDR2 reads SVGEGT.

J is TRBJ2-1 and V is TRBV27, with 12 bases fitting TRBD2. Germline V gives CDR1 MNHEY, CDR2 SMNVEV (reference sequence). J gave up 9 bases and V 3 bases, and 6 bases lay outside the gene matches. The CDR3 sequence is 15 residues long. The CDR3 here is CASSFLAGGQVEQFF. DNA of the CDR3: TGTGCCAGCAGTTTTCTAGCGGGGGGGCAGGTTGAGCAGTTCTTC.

This clonotype was detected ten times or more. This chain joins TRBV9 and TRBJ2-5; 7 positions match TRBD2. This CDR3 spans 14 amino acids. Germline lookup yields CDR1 SGDLS and CDR2 YYNGEE. After removal of 4 bases from V and 3 bases from J, the junction contained 6 bases not matched to a gene. The CDR3 sequence: CASSPWAGEETQYF. The CDR3 nucleotides are TGTGCCAGCAGCCCGTGGGCGGGGGAAGAGACCCAGTACTTC.

V usage is TRBV20-1 and J usage is TRBJ2-3; 11 nucleotides agree with TRBD2. Germline CDR1 reads DFQATT; CDR2 reads SNEGSKA (reference sequence). V was clipped by 4 bases and J by 2 bases; unmatched bases: 5. This CDR3 has 15 amino acids. The CDR3 loop reads CSATTLAGVTDTQYF. In nucleotides, the CDR3 is TGCAGTGCTACGACACTAGCGGGGGTCACAGATACGCAGTATTTT.

The rearrangement uses TRBV15 and TRBJ1-2; 9 bases match TRBD1. V shed 1 base, J shed 4 bases, and the junction held 16 bases outside the gene matches. The CDR3 totals 19 residues. Germline loops: CDR1 LNHNV, CDR2 YYDKDF (reference sequence). CDR3 loop: CATSRALLGQGTGVYGYTF. The CDR3, as DNA: TGTGCCACCAGCAGAGCCCTCCTTGGACAGGGGACGGGGGTCTATGGCTACACCTTC.